The rows below give T cell receptor beta chains drawn from one sample of a study of shared clonotypes between healthy human individuals. Assay used: immunoSEQ multiplex PCR; TCRdb lists only in-frame clones, some missing. Here the sample spans more than 2 million clones, approximately 94% being singletons. Specimen: naive CD4+ T cells sorted from blood. All receptors derive from a man aged 18 to 30 in good health. Both conserved end residues are part of each CDR3. A D gene is named only where the DNA matches it firmly. Expanded clones get a size class; other rows say once, few or many, or leave the size out.

clone_size	v_call	d_call	j_call	cdr3_nt	cdr3_aa
NA	TRBV11-2	NA	TRBJ2-7	TGTGCCAGCAGCCAATCGTACGAGCAGTACTTC	CASSQSYEQYF
NA	TRBV27	TRBD2	TRBJ2-1	TGTGCCAGCAGTTTATCGGTGGTAGCGGGGTACAATGAGCAGTTCTTC	CASSLSVVAGYNEQFF
NA	TRBV15	NA	TRBJ2-5	TGTGCCACCAGCCCGATGGGGGGCCAAGAGACCCAGTACTTC	CATSPMGGQETQYF
NA	TRBV30	NA	TRBJ1-4	TGTGCCTGGAGTCCGATGACAACAACTAATGAAAAACTGTTTTTT	CAWSPMTTTNEKLFF
NA	TRBV7-9	NA	TRBJ2-1	TGTGCCAGCAGCTTTAAAGGGAACAATGAGCAGTTCTTC	CASSFKGNNEQFF
NA	TRBV5-1	NA	TRBJ2-3	TGCGCCAGCAGCTTCCTAGCTGGCACAGATACGCAGTATTTT	CASSFLAGTDTQYF
few	TRBV18	NA	TRBJ2-5	TGTGCCAGCTCATCAAAAGAGACCCAGTACTTC	CASSSKETQYF
NA	TRBV6-5	TRBD1	TRBJ1-1	TGTGCCAGCAGTTACTCGGGGACAGGGGGGACGGCAGCTTTCTTT	CASSYSGTGGTAAFF
NA	TRBV4-1	NA	TRBJ1-2	TGCGCCAGCAGCCTCGACCCTAACTATGGCTACACCTTC	CASSLDPNYGYTF
NA	TRBV10-3	NA	TRBJ2-2	TGTGCCATCCGTAGCGGAGGGGCCGCCGGGGAGCTGTTTTTT	CAIRSGGAAGELFF
NA	TRBV4-1	TRBD1	TRBJ2-4	TGCGCCAGCAGCCTCGGGACAGAACTAGCCAAAAACATTCAGTACTTC	CASSLGTELAKNIQYF
NA	TRBV5-6	TRBD1	TRBJ1-5	TGTGCCAGCAGCCCGGACAGGGCTCAGCCCCAGCATTTT	CASSPDRAQPQHF
NA	TRBV29-1	NA	TRBJ2-5	TGCAGCGTTGCAGAGGGGACTCCGGAGACCCAGTACTTC	CSVAEGTPETQYF
NA	TRBV5-1	NA	TRBJ2-2	TGCGCCAGCAGCTGGACCGCCGCCCTCGGGACCGGGGAGCTGTTTTTT	CASSWTAALGTGELFF
NA	TRBV18	NA	TRBJ1-5	TGTGCCAGCTCACCACCTGGGGATCCGGTGCCCCAGCATTTT	CASSPPGDPVPQHF
NA	TRBV7-2	TRBD2	TRBJ2-5	TGTGCCAGCAGCTTAGCGGGGCGGGAGGGAGAGACCCAGTACTTC	CASSLAGREGETQYF
NA	TRBV30	NA	TRBJ2-3	TGTGCCAGGGGACATCCAGATACGCAGTATTTT	CARGHPDTQYF
NA	TRBV28	NA	TRBJ2-7	TGTGCCAGCAGTTTATTAATCTGGGACATCCAAGGGACCTACGAGCAGTACTTC	CASSLLIWDIQGTYEQYF
few	TRBV10-3	NA	TRBJ2-3	TGTGCCATCAGTGGGGACGCAGATACGCAGTATTTT	CAISGDADTQYF
NA	TRBV21-1	NA	TRBJ2-7	TGTGCCAGCAGCAGCCGGGACAGGGTAAACGAGCAGTACTTC	CASSSRDRVNEQYF
once	TRBV7-2	NA	TRBJ2-1	TGTGCCAGCAGCCTTAAAGTAAATCCGGATGAGCAGTTCTTC	CASSLKVNPDEQFF
NA	TRBV2	NA	TRBJ2-5	TGTGCCAGCAGTGGACCCGACCGGGTGACCCAGTACTTC	CASSGPDRVTQYF
NA	TRBV5-1	NA	TRBJ1-6	TGCGCCAGCAGCGCCAGGACACAGGGTGGCGCCTATAATTCACCCCTCCACTTT	CASSARTQGGAYNSPLHF
NA	TRBV6-5	NA	TRBJ2-3	TGTGCCAGCAGGACGAGCACAGATACGCAGTATTTT	CASRTSTDTQYF
NA	TRBV30	NA	TRBJ1-1	TGTGCTGCTCATTTTTCTGAAGCTTTCTTT	CAAHFSEAFF
NA	TRBV5-5	TRBD1	TRBJ1-4	TGTGCCAGCAGCACAGGGACAGCCGGCACGATTAATGAAAAACTGTTTTTT	CASSTGTAGTINEKLFF
NA	TRBV5-4	NA	TRBJ2-2	TGTGCCAGCAGCTTGGAAACGGGAACCACCGGGGAGCTGTTTTTT	CASSLETGTTGELFF
NA	TRBV6-1	NA	TRBJ1-5	TGTGCCAGCAGTGAGGGTGTCGGTAATCAGCCCCAGCATTTT	CASSEGVGNQPQHF
once	TRBV7-9	NA	TRBJ2-7	TGTGCCAGCAGCCCGACCCTACCCTACGAGCAGTACTTC	CASSPTLPYEQYF
NA	TRBV27	NA	TRBJ1-3	TGTGCCAGCAGTTTTTCTGACTCTGGAAACACCATATATTTT	CASSFSDSGNTIYF
NA	TRBV7-9	NA	TRBJ2-7	TGTGCCAGCAGCCCCCAAGGGGCCGAGCAGTACTTC	CASSPQGAEQYF
NA	TRBV5-1	TRBD2	TRBJ2-7	TGCGCCAGCAGCTTATCCTCCAGCGGGACCTACGAGCAGTACTTC	CASSLSSSGTYEQYF
NA	TRBV10-2	TRBD1	TRBJ1-2	TGCGCCAGCAGTGGCAGGGGGACCTATGGCTACACCTTC	CASSGRGTYGYTF
NA	TRBV30	NA	TRBJ2-4	TGTGCCTGGAGTGTTCAATGGGACAAAAACATTCAGTACTTC	CAWSVQWDKNIQYF
NA	TRBV10-3	NA	TRBJ2-5	TGTGCCATCAGTGAGATTCGGGACACTCAAGAGACCCAGTACTTC	CAISEIRDTQETQYF
NA	TRBV30	NA	TRBJ1-1	TGTGCCTGGAGCGCAGACAACAGGAGGAACACTGAAGCTTTCTTT	CAWSADNRRNTEAFF
NA	TRBV4-3	NA	TRBJ2-2	TGCGCCAGCAGCCAAGGAGGTCTTACCACCGGGGAGCTGTTTTTT	CASSQGGLTTGELFF
NA	TRBV18	NA	TRBJ1-1	TGTGCCAGCTCACCAGCAATCCTCGGGGGCACTGAAGCTTTCTTT	CASSPAILGGTEAFF
NA	TRBV7-2	NA	TRBJ1-5	TGTGCCAGCAGCTTGCCCGGGATTAATCAGCCCCAGCATTTT	CASSLPGINQPQHF
NA	TRBV30	NA	TRBJ1-1	TGTGCCTGGAACTTGAGGCAGGAAGCTTTCTTT	CAWNLRQEAFF
once	TRBV18	TRBD1	TRBJ1-2	TGTGCCAGCTCACTTGGGACAGGGGACTATGGCTACACCTTC	CASSLGTGDYGYTF
NA	TRBV2	TRBD2	TRBJ2-1	TGTGCCAGCAGCAACGGACTAGCCCACAATGAGCAGTTCTTC	CASSNGLAHNEQFF
NA	TRBV18	NA	TRBJ2-1	TGTGCCAGCTCACCACCCTACCGCTTTGACAATGAGCAGTTCTTC	CASSPPYRFDNEQFF
NA	TRBV2	TRBD1	TRBJ1-2	TGTGCCAGCAGTGAAGCGGACCCGGGACAGGGGGCTGAAGGCTACACCTTC	CASSEADPGQGAEGYTF
NA	TRBV30	NA	TRBJ1-2	TGTGCCTGGAGGGGACGGGACCCCCTTCTACGCTATGGCTACACCTTC	CAWRGRDPLLRYGYTF